This T cell receptor (beta chain) appears in the sequencing data of a study of shared clonotypes between healthy human individuals. Some clones are missing from TCRdb's copy, which holds only in-frame ones; the method was immunoSEQ multiplex PCR. This repertoire shows about 1 million clones, around 74% found once; its top ten account for about 1.5%. This clone has a handful of counts. Its antigen is still unknown. Study-level points and caveats: The expectation was that sequencing depth would affect clonotype sharing among donors.

The CDR3 has 13 residues. Per the germline V gene, CDR1 is SGHNT and CDR2 is YYREEE (reference sequence). V was shortened by 4 bases and J by 3 bases, with 9 bases between the two germline ends. This sequence joins TRBV5-4 and TRBJ2-3; D is perhaps TRBD1 (6 bases). The TCR sequence derives from a man in his late teens or twenties in good health. The sequenced material came from memory CD4+ T cells sorted from blood. The subset: CD45RA-negative fraction. The CDR3: CASSATGTDTQYF. The CDR3 DNA reads TGTGCCAGCAGCGCTACAGGGACAGATACGCAGTATTTT.